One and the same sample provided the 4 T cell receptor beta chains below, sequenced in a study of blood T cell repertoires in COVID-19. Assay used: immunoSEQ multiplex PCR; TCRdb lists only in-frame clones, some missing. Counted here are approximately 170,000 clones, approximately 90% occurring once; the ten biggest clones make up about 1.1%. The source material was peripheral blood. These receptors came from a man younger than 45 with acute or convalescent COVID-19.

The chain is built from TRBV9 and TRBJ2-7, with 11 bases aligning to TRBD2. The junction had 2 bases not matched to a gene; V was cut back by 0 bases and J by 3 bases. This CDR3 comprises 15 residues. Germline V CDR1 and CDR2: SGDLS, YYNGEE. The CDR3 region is CASSVEGTSGYEQYF. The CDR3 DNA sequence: TGTGCCAGCAGCGTAGAAGGGACTAGCGGCTACGAGCAGTACTTC. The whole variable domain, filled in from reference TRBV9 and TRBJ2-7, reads DSGVTQTPKHLITATGQRVTLRCSPRSGDLSVYWYQQSLDQGLQFLIQYYNGEERAKGNILERFSAQQFPDLHSELNLSSLELGDSALYFCASSVEGTSGYEQYFGPGTRLTVT.

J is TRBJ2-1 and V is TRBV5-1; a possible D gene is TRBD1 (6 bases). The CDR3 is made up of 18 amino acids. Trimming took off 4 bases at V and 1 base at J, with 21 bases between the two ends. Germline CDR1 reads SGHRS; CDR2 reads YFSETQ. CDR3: CASSRPSLDSQSYNEQFF. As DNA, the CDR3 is TGCGCCAGCAGCCGTCCTTCTCTGGACAGCCAATCCTACAATGAGCAGTTCTTC.

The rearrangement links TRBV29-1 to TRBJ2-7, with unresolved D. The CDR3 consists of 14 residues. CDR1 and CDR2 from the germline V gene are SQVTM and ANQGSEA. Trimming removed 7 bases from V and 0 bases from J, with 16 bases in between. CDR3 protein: CSAKASGTSYEQYF. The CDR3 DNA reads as TGCAGCGCTAAGGCCTCAGGAACCTCCTACGAGCAGTACTTC.

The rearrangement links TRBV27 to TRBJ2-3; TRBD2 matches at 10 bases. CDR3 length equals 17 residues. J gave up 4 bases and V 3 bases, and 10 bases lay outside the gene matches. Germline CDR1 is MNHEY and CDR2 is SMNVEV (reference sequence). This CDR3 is CASSLPPLAGEPDTQYF. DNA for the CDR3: TGTGCCAGCAGTTTGCCCCCCCTAGCGGGGGAACCAGATACGCAGTATTTT.